These T cell receptor beta chains were read from a single sample in a study of T cell responses to AZD1222 COVID-19 vaccine. Using immunoSEQ multiplex PCR, the repertoire was profiled, and TCRdb retains in-frame clones only, with some absent. The sample carries around 220,000 clones, roughly 94% recorded once. The material was peripheral blood, obtained 28 days after the second dose of the MenACWY control vaccine. The receptor source for this set is an adult who received the MenACWY meningococcal vaccine as a control. Both conserved end residues are part of each CDR3. The D gene is left open where the match is weak. Not every row has a clone size; where given, it reads once, few, many or a size class.

abundance,len,d_gene,j_gene,v_gene,CDR3nt,CDR3aa
.,13,.,TRBJ2-7,TRBV7-8,TGTGCCAGCAGCTGGAAAGGGGGCTACGAGCAGTACTTC,CASSWKGGYEQYF
.,14,.,TRBJ1-2,TRBV27,TGTGCCAGCAGTCCAAAGACACGTGGGTCGGGCTACACCTTC,CASSPKTRGSGYTF
.,11,.,TRBJ2-3,TRBV18,TGTGCCAGCTCAAATGGGGATACGCAGTATTTT,CASSNGDTQYF
few,17,.,TRBJ1-2,TRBV30,TGTGCCTGTTTTGCGGGACACGAACCACCCCTTACCTATGGCTACACCTTC,CACFAGHEPPLTYGYTF
.,16,TRBD1,TRBJ2-1,TRBV28,TGTGCCAGCAGTCCTCGACAGGGTCCCACCTACAATGAGCAGTTCTTC,CASSPRQGPTYNEQFF
.,15,TRBD1,TRBJ2-7,TRBV5-4,TGTGCCAGCAGCGTTGGGGCAGGGGGACCCTACGAGCAGTACTTC,CASSVGAGGPYEQYF
once,11,.,TRBJ1-1,TRBV28,TGTGCCAGCAGTTTCAGGACGGGAGCTTTCTTT,CASSFRTGAFF
.,15,.,TRBJ1-1,TRBV28,TGTGCCAGCAGTGCTAGGGGCCAGGCACGACCTGAAGCTTTCTTT,CASSARGQARPEAFF
.,13,TRBD1,TRBJ2-7,TRBV27,TGTGCCAGCAGCCCGGGGACAGTCTACGAGCAGTACTTC,CASSPGTVYEQYF
.,15,TRBD1,TRBJ1-1,TRBV11-2,TGTGCCAGCAGCTTAGAGACAGGGTTTTGGTCTGAAGCTTTCTTT,CASSLETGFWSEAFF
.,12,.,TRBJ1-5,TRBV28,TGTGCCAGCAGTTTATGGAATCAGCCCCAGCATTTT,CASSLWNQPQHF
medium-sized,16,TRBD1,TRBJ1-4,TRBV7-9,TGTGCCAGCAGCCCCCCTGGGGGGACAGAAGGGGAAAAACTGTTTTTT,CASSPPGGTEGEKLFF
.,16,.,TRBJ1-4,TRBV15,TGTGCCACCAGCAGAGGACCGTCGGCAACTAATGAAAAACTGTTTTTT,CATSRGPSATNEKLFF
.,18,TRBD2,TRBJ2-1,TRBV5-5,TGTGCCAGCAGCTTGTCGGGACTAGCGGGGACCACATTCAATGAGCAGTTCTTC,CASSLSGLAGTTFNEQFF
.,14,TRBD1,TRBJ2-3,TRBV24-1,TGTGCCACCAGTGACCCCGGACAGGCAGATACGCAGTATTTT,CATSDPGQADTQYF
.,16,.,TRBJ1-5,TRBV6-1,TGTGCCAGCAGTGACCAATTAATGTATAGCAATCAGCCCCAGCATTTT,CASSDQLMYSNQPQHF
.,15,.,TRBJ1-2,TRBV6-5,TGTGCCAGCAGTTACTCCAAAGACAGGAACTATGGCTACACCTTC,CASSYSKDRNYGYTF
.,16,TRBD1,TRBJ2-7,TRBV6-2/TRBV6-3,TGTGCCAGCAGTTACTCAACAGGGGAATCCACCTACGAGCAGTACTTC,CASSYSTGESTYEQYF
.,14,.,TRBJ2-1,TRBV28,TGTGCCAGCAGTTCCCCCTTGGACGGTAATGAGCAGTTCTTC,CASSSPLDGNEQFF
.,15,TRBD1,TRBJ2-1,TRBV6-5,TGTGCCAGCAGTTCCCTTGGGACAGGGGTGGGTGAGCAGTTCTTC,CASSSLGTGVGEQFF
.,19,TRBD2,TRBJ2-7,TRBV4-2,TGTGCCAGCAGCCAAGGAAGGTTAGCGGGAGGGAGTGGGGCCTACGAGCAGTACTTC,CASSQGRLAGGSGAYEQYF
.,14,.,TRBJ2-7,TRBV6-2/TRBV6-3,TGTGCCAGCAGTTTGCAGGGGGGGGCGGACGAGCAGTACTTC,CASSLQGGADEQYF
.,15,.,TRBJ2-1,TRBV4-2,TGTGCCAGCAGCCAAGCGCCGGGGGCCTACAATGAGCAGTTCTTC,CASSQAPGAYNEQFF
.,15,.,TRBJ1-3,TRBV6-2/TRBV6-3,TGTGCCAGCAGTTACGACAGCAGCTCTGGAAACACCATATATTTT,CASSYDSSSGNTIYF